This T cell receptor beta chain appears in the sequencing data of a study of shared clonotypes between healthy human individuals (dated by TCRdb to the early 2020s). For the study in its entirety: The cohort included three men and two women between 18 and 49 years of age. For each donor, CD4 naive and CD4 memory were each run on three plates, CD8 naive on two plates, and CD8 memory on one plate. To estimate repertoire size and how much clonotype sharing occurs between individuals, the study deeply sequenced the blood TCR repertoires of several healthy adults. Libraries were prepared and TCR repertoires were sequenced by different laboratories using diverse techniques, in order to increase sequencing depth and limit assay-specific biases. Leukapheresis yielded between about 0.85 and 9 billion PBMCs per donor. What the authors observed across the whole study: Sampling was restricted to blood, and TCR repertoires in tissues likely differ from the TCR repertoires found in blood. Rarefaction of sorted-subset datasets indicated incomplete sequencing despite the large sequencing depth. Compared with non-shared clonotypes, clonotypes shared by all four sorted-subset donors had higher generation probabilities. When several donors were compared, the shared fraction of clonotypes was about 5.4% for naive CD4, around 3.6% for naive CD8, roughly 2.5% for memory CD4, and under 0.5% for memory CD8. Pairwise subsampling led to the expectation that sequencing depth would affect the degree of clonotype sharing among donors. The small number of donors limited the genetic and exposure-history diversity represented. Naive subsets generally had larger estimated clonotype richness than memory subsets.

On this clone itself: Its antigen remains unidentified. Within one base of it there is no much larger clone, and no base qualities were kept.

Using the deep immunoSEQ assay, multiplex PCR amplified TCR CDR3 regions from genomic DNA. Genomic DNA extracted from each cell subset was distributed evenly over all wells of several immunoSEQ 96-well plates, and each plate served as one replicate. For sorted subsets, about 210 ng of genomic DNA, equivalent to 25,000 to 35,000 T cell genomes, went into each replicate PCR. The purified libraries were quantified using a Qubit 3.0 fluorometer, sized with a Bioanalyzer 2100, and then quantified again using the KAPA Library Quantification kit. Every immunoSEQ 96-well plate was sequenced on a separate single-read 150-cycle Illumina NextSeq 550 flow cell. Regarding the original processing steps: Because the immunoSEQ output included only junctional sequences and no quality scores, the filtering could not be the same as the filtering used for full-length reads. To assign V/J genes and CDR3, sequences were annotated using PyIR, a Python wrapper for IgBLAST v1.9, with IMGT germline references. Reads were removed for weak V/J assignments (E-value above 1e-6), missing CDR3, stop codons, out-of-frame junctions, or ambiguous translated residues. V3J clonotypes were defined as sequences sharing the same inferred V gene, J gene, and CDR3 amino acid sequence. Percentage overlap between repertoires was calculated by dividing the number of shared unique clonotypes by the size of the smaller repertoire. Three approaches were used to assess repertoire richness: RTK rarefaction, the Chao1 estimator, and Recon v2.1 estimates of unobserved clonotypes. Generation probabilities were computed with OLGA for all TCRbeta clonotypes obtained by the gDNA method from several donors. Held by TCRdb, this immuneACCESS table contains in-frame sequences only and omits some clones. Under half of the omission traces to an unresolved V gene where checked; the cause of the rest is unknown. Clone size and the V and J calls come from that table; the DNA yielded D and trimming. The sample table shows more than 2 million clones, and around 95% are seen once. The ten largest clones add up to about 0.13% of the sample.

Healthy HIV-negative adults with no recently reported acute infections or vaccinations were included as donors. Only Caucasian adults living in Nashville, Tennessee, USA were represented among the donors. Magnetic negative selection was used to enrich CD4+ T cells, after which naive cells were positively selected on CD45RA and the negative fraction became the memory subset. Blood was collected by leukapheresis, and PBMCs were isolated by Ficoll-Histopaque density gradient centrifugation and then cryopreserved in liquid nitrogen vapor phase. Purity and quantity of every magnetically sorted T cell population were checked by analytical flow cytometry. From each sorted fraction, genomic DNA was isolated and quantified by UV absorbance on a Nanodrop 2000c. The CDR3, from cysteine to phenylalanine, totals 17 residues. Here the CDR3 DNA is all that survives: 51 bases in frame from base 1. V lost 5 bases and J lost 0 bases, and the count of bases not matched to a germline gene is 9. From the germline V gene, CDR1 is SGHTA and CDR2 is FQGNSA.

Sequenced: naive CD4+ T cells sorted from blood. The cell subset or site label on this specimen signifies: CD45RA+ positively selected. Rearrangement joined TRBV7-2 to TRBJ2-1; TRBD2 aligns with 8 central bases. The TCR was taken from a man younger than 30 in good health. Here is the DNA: TGTGCCAGCAGCCCTCGGACTAGCTCGAGCTCCTACAATGAGCAGTTCTTC. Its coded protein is CASSPRTSSSSYNEQFF.